This T cell receptor (beta chain) was captured in a study of CXCR3-negative and CXCR3-positive naive CD8 T cells. Whole-study findings and limits: Against CXCR3-negative naive cells, CXCR3-positive naive cells showed more hydrophobic TRB CDR3s. Naive subsets expressed similar surface CD5; TRB CDR3 features served to infer TCR strength.

In preparing the TRB cDNA libraries, 5' RACE with UMI labels was used. TCRdb reprocessed the 5' RACE reads, with one entry per CDR3 protein and no DNA. Seen in this sample are around 140,000 distinct CDR3 sequences; the ten most common clones hold 0.4% to 0.45%. CD45RO-CCR7+CD27+CD95- expression identified naive CD8+ T cells. Turning to this clonotype: Its antigen is undetermined.

This CDR3 is built from 14 residues. Germline assignment: CDR1 MNHNS and CDR2 SASEGT. This sequence originates from a human donor in good health. Some clones in this sample may be carry-over from other donors' samples. V gene TRBV6-1 combines with J gene TRBJ2-2; checking the TCRdb D call of TRBD1 is not possible without DNA. Sequenced sample: naive CXCR3+ CD8+ T cells from blood. The subset: CD45RO-CCR7+CD27+CD95- naive CD8+ T cells expressing CXCR3 (TNR3+). The chain's CDR3 is CASRDRGLLRELFF.